These 25 T cell receptor beta chains were sequenced from one sample in a study of OX40 agonist ivuxolimab in advanced cancers. TCRdb keeps only in-frame clones here, not all; method: immunoSEQ multiplex PCR. The sample lists around 86,000 clones, approximately 90% occurring once. The specimen was CD4+ or CD8+ T cells sorted from blood, collected in a trial of the OX40 agonist ivuxolimab. All receptors come from an adult with an advanced solid tumor such as melanoma, head and neck, liver or kidney cancer.

V usage is TRBV27 and J usage is TRBJ1-4; D might be TRBD1 (5 bases). Trimming shortened V by 0 bases and J by 2 bases, and 19 bases separated the two germline ends. Germline CDR1 and CDR2: MNHEY and SMNVEV (reference sequence). The CDR3 consists of 19 residues. The CDR3 DNA reads as TGTGCCAGCAGTTTATCGAGGGACTCTAAGGGGCTCACTAATGAAAAACTGTTTTTT. The encoded protein is CASSLSRDSKGLTNEKLFF.

The chain employs TRBV19 and TRBJ1-5; 8 positions agree with TRBD1. V lost 5 bases to trimming and J lost 7 bases; unmatched junction nucleotides: 7. The CDR3 covers 14 residues. CDR1 is LNHDA and CDR2 is SQIVND in the germline V gene (reference sequence). CDR3 residues: CASSFRGQVQPQHF. The CDR3 bases are TGTGCCAGTAGTTTCAGGGGGCAGGTCCAGCCCCAGCATTTT.

This rearrangement joins TRBV9 to TRBJ1-3, with D uncertain. The germline V gene encodes CDR1 SGDLS and CDR2 YYNGEE. The V end was cut by 0 bases, the J end by 0 bases, with 10 bases between. The CDR3 contains 16 residues. This CDR3 is CASSVDRAVSGNTIYF. The CDR3 DNA sequence: TGTGCCAGCAGCGTAGATCGGGCCGTCTCTGGAAACACCATATATTTT.

The chain combines TRBV11-2 with TRBJ1-3, with TRBD1 matching 8 bases. Per germline, CDR1 SGHAT and CDR2 FQNNGV. This CDR3 comprises 15 residues. V dropped 3 bases and J dropped 2; count of bases not matched to a gene: 3. The CDR3 spells CASSFRTGPGNTIYF. DNA for the CDR3: TGTGCCAGCAGCTTCCGGACAGGGCCTGGAAACACCATATATTTT.

This clone showed up just once. The chain combines TRBV5-1 with TRBJ1-2; maybe TRBD1 (6 bases). This CDR3 has 14 amino acids. Trimming removed 0 bases at V and 7 bases at J, with 13 bases between. CDR1 and CDR2 from the germline V gene are SGHRS and YFSETQ. This CDR3 is CASSLATGGLGYTF. CDR3 nucleotide sequence: TGCGCCAGCAGCTTGGCCACTGGGGGGCTTGGCTACACCTTC.

V gene TRBV14 combines with J gene TRBJ2-3; TRBD2 aligns across 8 bases. The CDR3 is 16 amino acids. Germline-derived CDR1 and CDR2 are SGHDN and FVKESK. Losses at the gene ends were 0 bases for V and 0 bases for J; bases not matched to a gene: 2. The CDR3 region is CASSQDGGVSTDTQYF. DNA for the CDR3: TGTGCCAGCAGCCAAGACGGGGGGGTGAGCACAGATACGCAGTATTTT.

The V gene is TRBV6-6, the J gene TRBJ1-1; D unclear. V shed 1 base and J shed 1 base, with 10 bases lying between them. CDR3 length: 15 residues. Germline V gene data show CDR1 as MNHNY and CDR2 as SVGAGI (reference sequence). For the CDR3, the DNA is TGTGCCAGCAGTTACTTAGAAGTGACGAACACTGAAGCTTTCTTT. The encoded protein is CASSYLEVTNTEAFF.

V usage is TRBV5-6 and J usage is TRBJ1-1, with D perhaps matching TRBD1 (5 bases). This CDR3 comprises 16 residues. V gave up 2 bases and J gave up 4 bases, with 18 bases separating them. Germline lookup yields CDR1 SGHDT and CDR2 YYEEEE. The CDR3 nucleotides read TGTGCCAGCAGCTTCCAGGGTGGGCAGCTAGGCACTGAAGCTTTCTTT. Translation: CASSFQGGQLGTEAFF.

The V gene is TRBV7-2, the J gene TRBJ1-5; D remains ambiguous. The CDR3 loop spans 12 amino acids. V shed 1 base and J shed 8 bases, with 6 bases lying between them. Germline V gene data show CDR1 as SGHTA and CDR2 as FQGNSA. In DNA, the CDR3 is TGTGCCAGCAGCTTAGTGTCGGAGCCCCAGCATTTT. This codes for CASSLVSEPQHF.

The sample holds one count of this clone. The CDR3 nucleotides read TGTGCCAGCAGCACACAGACAGGGGGCTTTGAAAAACTGTTTTTT. Translated, it gives CASSTQTGGFEKLFF. The V call is TRBV9, the J call TRBJ1-4; 10 bases are a match to TRBD1. The CDR3 covers 15 residues. Germline assignment: CDR1 SGDLS and CDR2 YYNGEE. The V and J ends lost 4 bases and 7 bases, in that order; junction bases with no gene match: 7.

This clone was observed once. This chain connects TRBV10-1 to TRBJ2-2, with D perhaps matching TRBD2 (6 bases). CDR1 WNHNN and CDR2 SYGVQD come from the germline V gene (reference sequence). The CDR3 runs 14 residues. The V end lost 6 bases, the J end lost 7 bases, and 15 bases lay between the germline ends. The CDR3 DNA is TGCGCCAGCAGACCGGGAGAAGGGATCGGGGAGCTGTTTTTT. Translating it yields CASRPGEGIGELFF.

The J gene is TRBJ1-5, the V gene TRBV7-8; 7 nucleotides agree with TRBD1. The germline CDR1 and CDR2 sequences are SGHVS and FQNEAQ. The CDR3 is 16 residues long. Germline trimming cut 5 bases from V and 7 bases from J; bases unmatched to any gene: 14. This chain's CDR3 is CASSSGQAIIGQPQHF. The DNA of the CDR3 is TGTGCCAGCAGCAGTGGACAGGCGATAATTGGGCAGCCCCAGCATTTT.

The chain's CDR3 is CASSPAGTFSYNEQFF. The CDR3 DNA is TGTGCCAGCAGCCCGGCAGGGACTTTTTCCTACAATGAGCAGTTCTTC. The chain links TRBV7-2 to TRBJ2-1, with a weak D call TRBD2 (6 bases). The CDR3 loop spans 16 amino acids. The germline gives CDR1 SGHTA, CDR2 FQGNSA. Trimming left V 5 bases short and J 1 base short, with 15 bases between.

The DNA of the CDR3 is TGTGCCAGCAGCTTAGCCAACAGGGGGCAGGTCACTGAAGCTTTCTTT. This translates into CASSLANRGQVTEAFF. V gene TRBV7-8 combines with J gene TRBJ1-1; 9 bases are shared with TRBD1. V dropped 0 bases and J dropped 4; count of bases not matched to a gene: 6. The CDR3 is 16 amino acids. The germline V gene encodes CDR1 SGHVS and CDR2 FQNEAQ.

V and J are TRBV4-3 and TRBJ2-5; D may be TRBD1 (6 bases). Germline CDR1 is LGHNA and CDR2 is YSLEER. The CDR3 has 13 residues. Trimming stripped 1 base from V and 5 bases from J, with 8 bases between. The CDR3 bases are TGCGCCAGCAGCCAAGTAAGGGGGGAGACCCAGTACTTC. Translated, it gives CASSQVRGETQYF.

V and J are TRBV9 and TRBJ2-1, with 7 bases lining up with TRBD2. Germline assignment: CDR1 SGDLS and CDR2 YYNGEE. The CDR3 sequence is 15 residues long. With V trimmed by 3 bases and J by 5 bases, 8 bases remained unmatched. The CDR3 protein is CASSASGTQDNEQFF. In nucleotides, the CDR3 is TGTGCCAGCAGCGCCAGCGGGACGCAGGACAATGAGCAGTTCTTC.

The chain couples TRBV29-1 to TRBJ2-7; 9 bases map to TRBD2. CDR1 and CDR2 from the germline V gene are SQVTM and ANQGSEA. The V segment lost 3 bases and the J segment 2 bases; nucleotides outside the gene matches: 5. The CDR3 is made up of 14 amino acids. The CDR3 spells CSVDGAGGTYEQYF. CDR3 nucleotide sequence: TGCAGCGTTGATGGGGCGGGAGGGACCTACGAGCAGTACTTC.

This sequence joins TRBV7-2 and TRBJ1-5, with a possible D match to TRBD1 (6 bases). Trimming took 4 bases from V and 1 from J, leaving 11 bases between them. The CDR3 runs to 15 residues. Germline CDR1 SGHTA, CDR2 FQGNSA. CDR3 amino acids: CASSSWTASNQPQHF. The CDR3 nucleotides read TGTGCCAGCAGCTCATGGACAGCAAGCAATCAGCCCCAGCATTTT. Using reference TRBV7-2 and TRBJ1-5 for the parts outside the CDR3, the full variable domain is GAGVSQSPSNKVTEKGKDVELRCDPISGHTALYWYRQSLGQGLEFLIYFQGNSAPDKSGLPSDRFSAERTGGSVSTLTIQRTQQEDSAVYLCASSSWTASNQPQHFGDGTRLSIL.

The CDR3 here is CASSFGQDTTDRENNEQFF. The CDR3 DNA follows: TGTGCCAGCAGTTTCGGACAGGACACGACTGACCGCGAAAACAATGAGCAGTTCTTC. The chain couples TRBV27 to TRBJ2-1; 7 bases fit TRBD1. The CDR3 consists of 19 residues. Per germline, CDR1 MNHEY and CDR2 SMNVEV (reference sequence). The V segment lost 3 bases and the J segment 5 bases; nucleotides outside the gene matches: 19.

The rearrangement links TRBV6-5 to TRBJ1-2; a possible D gene is TRBD1 (6 bases). The germline V and J ends were trimmed by 2 bases and 6 bases, with 10 bases remaining between them. Looked up from germline, CDR1 is MNHEY and CDR2 is SVGAGI. The length of the CDR3 is 13 residues. The DNA of the CDR3 is TGTGCCAGCAGTTACGAGGGGGTCGATGGCTACACCTTC. Translating it yields CASSYEGVDGYTF.

V usage is TRBV30 and J usage is TRBJ1-1; perhaps TRBD1 as D (6 bases). V lost 3 bases and J lost 4, with 12 bases in between. The CDR3 totals 13 residues. The germline V gene encodes CDR1 GTSNPN and CDR2 SVGIG (reference sequence). The CDR3 DNA sequence: TGTGCCTGGAGGGACAGTGGGCGCACTGAAGCTTTCTTT. Its protein is CAWRDSGRTEAFF. Based on the CDR3 plus reference TRBV30 and TRBJ1-1, the full variable domain is SQTIHQWPATLVQPVGSPLSLECTVEGTSNPNLYWYRQAAGRGLQLLFYSVGIGQISSEVPQNLSASRPQDRQFILSSKKLLLSDSGFYLCAWRDSGRTEAFFGQGTRLTVV.

J is TRBJ1-5 and V is TRBV2; tentatively, D is TRBD1 (5 bases). V lost 3 bases and J lost 0, with 12 bases in between. The germline gives CDR1 SNHLY, CDR2 FYNNEI. This CDR3 comprises 16 residues. The CDR3 DNA reads as TGTGCCAGCAGTGAGCGGGGGGGGAATAGCAATCAGCCCCAGCATTTT. Protein sequence: CASSERGGNSNQPQHF.

The genes are TRBV5-4 and TRBJ1-1, with TRBD1 identical over 9 bases. CDR1 is SGHNT and CDR2 is YYREEE in the germline V gene (reference sequence). The junction had 7 bases not matched to a gene; V was cut back by 4 bases and J by 3 bases. The CDR3 has 15 amino acids. CDR3: CASSRWDRADTEAFF. The DNA of the CDR3 is TGTGCCAGCAGCAGATGGGACAGGGCGGACACTGAAGCTTTCTTT. Drawing the rest from reference TRBV5-4 and TRBJ1-1, the complete variable domain is ETGVTQSPTHLIKTRGQQVTLRCSSQSGHNTVSWYQQALGQGPQFIFQYYREEENGRGNFPPRFSGLQFPNYSSELNVNALELDDSALYLCASSRWDRADTEAFFGQGTRLTVV.

This chain links TRBV5-4 with TRBJ2-7; no clear D. The CDR3 covers 13 residues. Germline V lookup: CDR1 SGHNT, CDR2 YYREEE (reference sequence). Between the trimmed V and J ends, which lost 0 bases and 6 bases, there was a span of 10 bases. The DNA of the CDR3 is TGTGCCAGCAGCTTGGGAGACAAGGGCGAGCAGTACTTC. This codes for CASSLGDKGEQYF.

This rearrangement joins TRBV19 to TRBJ1-2; D uncertain. The CDR3 is 14 residues long. The germline V and J ends were trimmed by 4 bases and 6 bases, with 15 bases remaining between them. Germline V gene sequence: CDR1 LNHDA, CDR2 SQIVND (reference sequence). The CDR3 region is CASSSKGLTHGYTF. For the CDR3, the DNA is TGTGCCAGTAGTAGCAAAGGTCTCACTCATGGCTACACCTTC.